One T cell receptor (beta chain) is described in this entry. This clonotype was found a few times. The specificity of this receptor is unknown. Base-call qualities are not available, and no considerably larger clone is one nucleotide away. To demonstrate the VDJtools post-analysis software, TCR beta repertoires were profiled from the peripheral blood of over ten young patients with multiple sclerosis. Multiple sclerosis patients were children and adolescents aged about 6 to 15 years. The entry originates in a study of post-analysis software for immune sequencing data (dated by TCRdb to between 2015 and 2017). About the full investigation: The recorded disease courses included relapsing-remitting, secondary progressive and progressive-relapsing multiple sclerosis, and some patients had no subtype annotation. The patient repertoires were set against 10 to 11 previously published healthy control repertoires from donors whose ages ranged from roughly 6 to 27 years. A subset of samples was prepared in parallel using single-end sample barcoding, then pooled and co-amplified after Illumina adapter ligation. Findings and caveats that apply to the study as a whole: Direct clustering with F measure revealed strong co-clustering of samples prepared in the same batch, which led to a batch-effect correction. The multiple sclerosis patient group was slightly younger than the control group. Roughly 5 TRBV segments, including TRBV5-6, TRBV5-1 and TRBV20-1, were significantly more frequent in patients than controls. Normalized Chao1 diversity was significantly lower in multiple sclerosis patients than controls, suggesting substantial peripheral T-cell clonal expansion.

Per the germline V gene, SGHRS is the CDR1 and YFSETQ is the CDR2. There are 13 amino acids in the CDR3, from cysteine to phenylalanine inclusive. CDR3 DNA is the only sequence kept; it has 39 bases, read in frame from the first base. V and J lose 8 bases and 2 bases, and a span of 13 bases separates them. The library relied on PCR. Sequencer: Illumina HiSeq 2500. Unique molecular identifiers were incorporated into TCR beta cDNA libraries to reduce PCR and sequencing biases. Roughly 500,000 cDNA molecules were obtained for every 1 to 10 million input T cells, so each molecule roughly corresponded to one T cell. The same protocol used for the earlier healthy control dataset was applied to prepare and sequence the patient libraries. Samples belonging to the same batch were prepared together, multiplexed and sequenced on a shared HiSeq lane. The original methods were these. Raw barcoded reads were processed with MIGEC, discarding single-read molecular identifier groups before consensus assembly and CDR3 extraction. Clonotype tables were post-analysed with VDJtools, normalizing diversity by down-sampling all datasets to the smallest sample size. To correct batch-related cross-sample contamination, repertoire overlap clustering matched CDR3 amino acid sequences but not nucleotide sequences. TCRdb handled the public reads itself, with Q25 trimming in fastp and clone calling in MiXCR, and kept productive beta chains. Rows merge per CDR3 protein into single entries with the most common DNA and genes. TCRdb's processing, not the authors', yielded these V and J calls. The sample contains roughly 580,000 distinct CDR3 sequences, 44% of them found a single time. Together, the top ten hold under 2% of the sample.

The sample taken for sequencing was blood. This chain is built from TRBV5-1 and TRBJ2-5; 5 matching bases give a weak D call of TRBD1. This TCR derives from a girl aged 10-17 years with multiple sclerosis. The sequenced DNA is TGCGCCAGTAGGGGATCAAAGCAAGAGACCCAGTACTTC. Its translation is CASRGSKQETQYF. Extended through the reference TRBV5-1 and TRBJ2-5 proteins, this CDR3 yields the full variable domain: KAGVTQTPRYLIKTRGQQVTLSCSPISGHRSVSWYQQTPGQGLQFLFEYFSETQRNKGNFPGRFSGRQFSNSRSEMNVSTLELGDSALYLCASRGSKQETQYFGPGTRLLVL.